The 17 T cell receptor beta chains reported below all come from one sample, sequenced in a study of shared clonotypes between healthy human individuals (TCRdb year 2020). CD8 naive samples consisted of CD45RO-negative cells that were positively selected for CCR7, yielding a CD45RA+CCR7+ population without TemRA cells. Library prep was done by the immunoSEQ multiplex PCR assay. Not all clones reach the TCRdb copy of this immuneACCESS table, which keeps in-frame sequences only. Checked studies attribute under half of the gap to unresolved V genes and leave the rest unexplained. The sample profile shows about 870,000 clones; about 91% of them were found once. Jointly, the top ten make up approximately 25% of the sample. The sequencing input was naive CD8+ T cells sorted from blood. The cell subset or site label on this specimen signifies: CD45RA+CCR7+. The source of these receptors is a man aged 25 to 40 in good health.

V is TRBV7-6 and J is TRBJ1-5; D unresolved. The V gene's germline CDR1 is SGHVS and CDR2 FNYEAQ. Trimming cost V 0 bases and J 0 bases, with 9 bases left between them. The CDR3 spans 16 residues. CDR3 sequence reads: CASSLAAEYSNQPQHF. Here the CDR3 DNA reads TGTGCCAGCAGCTTAGCGGCGGAGTATAGCAATCAGCCCCAGCATTTT.

The chain uses TRBV6-6 and TRBJ2-7; 8 bases align to TRBD2. The germline V gene encodes CDR1 MNHNY and CDR2 SVGAGI (reference sequence). V lost 0 bases to trimming and J lost 4 bases; unmatched junction nucleotides: 5. The CDR3 runs 15 residues. The CDR3 region is CASSYSAGVRYEQYF. The CDR3 coding sequence is TGTGCCAGCAGTTACTCAGCGGGAGTTCGGTACGAGCAGTACTTC.

The sample holds a few counts of this clone. The chain uses TRBV5-6 and TRBJ2-7, with 11 bases matching TRBD2. V shed 0 bases and J 3 bases; nucleotides not matched to a gene: 2. Germline V gives CDR1 SGHDT, CDR2 YYEEEE. This CDR3 is 15 amino acids long. The CDR3 loop reads CASSLGLAGHYEQYF. The CDR3 region has the DNA TGTGCCAGCAGCTTGGGACTAGCGGGACACTACGAGCAGTACTTC.

The rearrangement joins TRBV5-1 to TRBJ2-7; 8 bases align to TRBD1. Trimming removed 5 bases from V and 5 bases from J; junction bases left unmatched: 6. Looked up from germline, CDR1 is SGHRS and CDR2 is YFSETQ. The CDR3 extends over 13 amino acids. CDR3 sequence reads: CASRGQVRDEQYF. Here the CDR3 DNA reads TGCGCCAGCAGGGGACAGGTGAGAGACGAGCAGTACTTC.

Points on this clone: A read error may account for a junction end that differs from germline. The V and J genes are TRBV7-7 and TRBJ2-1; 10 bases match TRBD1. The germline CDR1 and CDR2 sequences are SSHAT and FNYEAQ (reference sequence). The CDR3 runs 17 residues. The CDR3: CASSPRTGGSSYNEQFF. The CDR3 nucleotides are TGTGCTAGCAGTCCCAGGACAGGGGGGAGCTCCTACAATGAGCAGTTCTTC.

The rearrangement joins TRBV5-5 to TRBJ2-7; possibly TRBD2 for D (6 bases). The germline CDR1 and CDR2 sequences are SGHKS and YYEKEE (reference sequence). With 2 bases removed from V and 3 bases from J, the gap between germline ends came to 9 bases. The CDR3 consists of 13 residues. The CDR3 loop reads CASSLVADYEQYF. The CDR3 DNA reads TGTGCCAGCAGCTTAGTAGCGGACTACGAGCAGTACTTC.

With regard to this clone: Other DNA sequences within the sample encode an identical CDR3. The V gene is TRBV9, the J gene TRBJ2-7, with 7 bases lining up with TRBD1. The J segment lost 4 bases and the V segment lost 2 bases, leaving 3 bases of the junction unmatched. Germline-derived CDR1 and CDR2 are SGDLS and YYNGEE. The CDR3 covers 13 residues. The CDR3 protein is CASSVGTAYEQYF. CDR3 nucleotide sequence: TGTGCCAGCAGCGTCGGGACAGCTTACGAGCAGTACTTC.

Regarding this clone: The same CDR3 also results from other DNA sequences found in this sample. The rearrangement uses TRBV27 and TRBJ1-1; possible D gene TRBD1, 5 bases. V was clipped by 3 bases and J by 1 base, with 6 bases between them. CDR3 length equals 13 residues. Germline CDR1 is MNHEY and CDR2 is SMNVEV (reference sequence). CDR3 loop: CASSFTGNTEAFF. The CDR3 DNA sequence: TGTGCCAGCAGTTTCACAGGGAACACTGAAGCTTTCTTT.

The chain couples TRBV15 to TRBJ1-1; D remains ambiguous. The CDR3 runs to 13 residues. The germline V gene encodes CDR1 LNHNV and CDR2 YYDKDF (reference sequence). CDR3 coding DNA: TGTGCGGGGTCAAGTTCGAGGAACACTGAAGCTTTCTTT. Translating it yields CAGSSSRNTEAFF.

The chain employs TRBV7-3 and TRBJ2-7; 9 bases align to TRBD2. From germline, CDR1 is SGHTA and CDR2 FQGTGA. Losses at the gene ends were 5 bases for V and 3 bases for J; bases not matched to a gene: 8. There are 15 residues in the CDR3. The CDR3 here is CASSRGASGIYEQYF. The CDR3 DNA reads as TGTGCCAGCAGCCGTGGGGCTAGCGGGATCTACGAGCAGTACTTC.

The chain links TRBV28 to TRBJ2-3, with TRBD2 matching over 10 bases. The CDR3 is 18 residues long. The V gene's germline CDR1 is MDHEN and CDR2 SYDVKM. The trim removed 4 bases at V and 0 bases at J, leaving 10 bases unmatched. The CDR3 sequence: CASSSSGSDFTSTDTQYF. The CDR3 coding sequence is TGTGCCAGCAGTTCTAGCGGGAGCGATTTCACTAGCACAGATACGCAGTATTTT.

The V call is TRBV29-1, the J call TRBJ2-1; D not resolved. Trimming stripped 2 bases from V and 4 bases from J, with 12 bases between. Germline assignment: CDR1 SQVTM and CDR2 ANQGSEA. This CDR3 comprises 14 residues. In nucleotides, the CDR3 is TGCAGCGTTGAACTACCGACCGCGTACAATGAGCAGTTCTTC. It encodes CSVELPTAYNEQFF.

This chain uses TRBV19 with TRBJ2-1; TRBD2 agrees at 11 bases. This CDR3 is 15 amino acids long. Unmatched junction bases numbered 3, after V lost 1 base and J lost 7 bases. Germline assignment: CDR1 LNHDA and CDR2 SQIVND (reference sequence). The CDR3 coding sequence is TGTGCCAGTAGTATAGGGACTAGCGGGTGGAATGAGCAGTTCTTC. Protein product: CASSIGTSGWNEQFF.

This clone occurred a few times. Other DNA sequences in the sample encode the same CDR3. The rearrangement joins TRBV6-1 to TRBJ2-7; D is uncertain. CDR1 is MNHNS, CDR2 SASEGT, per germline. CDR3 size: 11 residues. Trimming cost V 2 bases and J 1 base, with 0 bases left between them. CDR3 in amino acids: CASSESYEQYF. CDR3 nucleotides: TGTGCCAGCAGTGAATCCTACGAGCAGTACTTC.

The CDR3 reads CASSLGAGTSYNEQFF. The DNA of the CDR3 is TGTGCCAGCAGCTTAGGCGCAGGGACCTCTTACAATGAGCAGTTCTTC. The chain couples TRBV5-6 to TRBJ2-1; D tentatively reads TRBD1 or TRBD2 (5 bases each). The CDR3 length is 16 residues. The germline V and J ends were trimmed by 2 bases and 4 bases, with 16 bases remaining between them. In germline, CDR1 is SGHDT, CDR2 YYEEEE.

The J gene is TRBJ1-5, the V gene TRBV6-1, with D unresolved. The CDR3 consists of 17 residues. Germline assignment: CDR1 MNHNS and CDR2 SASEGT. Between the trimmed V and J ends, which lost 0 bases and 0 bases, there was a span of 12 bases. CDR3 sequence reads: CASSEARGKYSNQPQHF. CDR3 nucleotide sequence: TGTGCCAGCAGTGAAGCGAGAGGAAAGTATAGCAATCAGCCCCAGCATTTT.

The V gene is TRBV4-1, the J gene TRBJ1-1; D is possibly TRBD1 (6 bases). CDR1 and CDR2 (germline): MGHRA, YSYEKL. The CDR3 covers 14 residues. V was cut by 4 bases and J by 4 bases, with 13 bases left in between. In DNA, the CDR3 is TGCGCCAGCAGCCCCAGGGGAGAGGGCACTGAAGCTTTCTTT. This encodes CASSPRGEGTEAFF.